The rows below give T cell receptor beta chains drawn from one sample of a study of blood T cell repertoires in COVID-19. Data came from immunoSEQ multiplex PCR; TCRdb stores just in-frame clones and leaves some out. Among some 370,000 clones listed, 80% to 85% were seen once. Sequenced input: PBMCs or T cells enriched from blood (not recorded which). These receptors were collected from a woman aged 45-60 years who had recovered from COVID-19. Both conserved end residues are part of each CDR3. The D gene is left open where the match is weak. The size entry is marked missing in some rows and otherwise reads once, few, many or a size class.

>TRBJ2-5|-|TRBV5-1|TRBD1
TGCGCCAGCAGCCAGATGGGACAGCTACAAGAGACCCAGTACTTC
CASSQMGQLQETQYF
>TRBJ1-3|-|TRBV4-1|-
TGCGCCAGCAGCCCGGACAGCCAAAACACCATATATTTT
CASSPDSQNTIYF
>TRBJ1-6|-|TRBV6-5|-
TGTGCCAGCAGTTACTCGGGGAGCTCCTATAATTCACCCCTCCACTTT
CASSYSGSSYNSPLHF
>TRBJ2-5|once|TRBV7-2|TRBD1
TGTGCCAGCAGCCTCGACAGGGGAGAGACCCAGTACTTC
CASSLDRGETQYF
>TRBJ1-3|-|TRBV7-6|TRBD1
TGTGCCAGCAGCTTAGCCTCACAGGGGTCGGCTGGAAACACCATATATTTT
CASSLASQGSAGNTIYF
>TRBJ2-2|-|TRBV18|TRBD1
TGTGCCAGCTCACAAGGGACAGCCGGGGAGCTGTTTTTT
CASSQGTAGELFF
>TRBJ1-1|-|TRBV30|-
TGTGCCTGGAGTACCGGGGGGCCCGAAGCTTTCTTT
CAWSTGGPEAFF
>TRBJ1-1|-|TRBV6-5|-
TGTGCCAGCAGTTACTCTCGGAGGAGGGGCACTGAAGCTTTCTTT
CASSYSRRRGTEAFF
>TRBJ2-3|-|TRBV14|-
TGTGCCAGCAGCCAGGACTACACAGATACGCAGTATTTT
CASSQDYTDTQYF
>TRBJ2-1|-|TRBV9|-
TGTGCCAGCAGTGATGCGGGATTTCCCTACAATGAGCAGTTCTTC
CASSDAGFPYNEQFF
>TRBJ1-2|-|TRBV5-8|-
TGTGCCAGCAGCTTGGACAGGAGACCTAACTATGGCTACACCTTC
CASSLDRRPNYGYTF
>TRBJ2-1|once|TRBV28|-
TGTGCCAGCAGTTTGCAGCGGCGGGATGAGCAGTTCTTC
CASSLQRRDEQFF
>TRBJ1-4|-|TRBV11-2|-
TGTGCCAGCAGCATCGGACAGATTGGAACTAATGAAAAACTGTTTTTT
CASSIGQIGTNEKLFF
>TRBJ1-5|-|TRBV4-1|-
TGCGCCAGCAGCCAAGAAGGATCAGGATATAGCAATCAGCCCCAGCATTTT
CASSQEGSGYSNQPQHF
>TRBJ1-1|once|TRBV19|TRBD1
TGTGCCAGTAGAGCCGACAGGGGGCCTGAAGCTTTCTTT
CASRADRGPEAFF
>TRBJ1-1|-|TRBV2|-
TGTGCCAGCAGTGAAGCCCCGGGAGGGTACACTGAAGCTTTCTTT
CASSEAPGGYTEAFF
>TRBJ2-1|-|TRBV7-9|TRBD2
TGTGCCAGCAGCCCTCGTTCTAGCGGGGGGGCGAAGGAGCAGTTCTTC
CASSPRSSGGAKEQFF
>TRBJ2-1|-|TRBV5-1|TRBD2
TGCGCCAGCAGCTTGGGGACTAGCGGGAGAAATGAGCAGTTCTTC
CASSLGTSGRNEQFF
>TRBJ1-1|-|TRBV2|-
TGTGCCAGCAGTGTGAGGGACACTGAAGCTTTCTTT
CASSVRDTEAFF
>TRBJ1-1|-|TRBV3-1/TRBV3-2|TRBD1
TGTGCCAGCAGCCAAGCTCTCAGGGGGAAGGGAGCTTTCTTT
CASSQALRGKGAFF
>TRBJ1-6|once|TRBV9|-
TGTGCCAGCAGCGTAGGGGCAGAGAATTCACCCCTCCACTTT
CASSVGAENSPLHF
>TRBJ2-2|-|TRBV30|-
TGTGCCTGGACAGGGGTTTTCACCGGGGAGCTGTTTTTT
CAWTGVFTGELFF
>TRBJ1-2|-|TRBV25-1|-
TGTGCCAGCAGTGGAGAGTGGGGGAGGCCTAACTATGGCTACACCTTC
CASSGEWGRPNYGYTF
>TRBJ1-1|-|TRBV6-5|TRBD1
TGTGCCAGCAGCCAGGGGGCTAGCACTGAAGCTTTCTTT
CASSQGASTEAFF
>TRBJ1-5|-|TRBV11-2|-
TGTGCCAGCAGCTTAGACAGGGGACGAGGACAGCCCCAGCATTTT
CASSLDRGRGQPQHF
>TRBJ1-2|few|TRBV3-1/TRBV3-2|TRBD1
TGTGCCAGCAGCCCCGGGGGCAGGGGGGTTGGCTACACCTTC
CASSPGGRGVGYTF
>TRBJ1-2|-|TRBV9|-
TGTGCCAGCAGCGTAGGTCGGACATCCCATATCTACACCTTC
CASSVGRTSHIYTF
>TRBJ2-3|-|TRBV7-2|TRBD2
TGTGCCAGCAGCTCGGGACTAGCGGGAGTTGTTACGCAGTATTTT
CASSSGLAGVVTQYF
>TRBJ2-3|-|TRBV11-3|TRBD2
TGTGCCAGCAGCCCAGGGACTAGCGGGAAGACAGATACGCAGTATTTT
CASSPGTSGKTDTQYF
>TRBJ1-2|-|TRBV4-1|-
TGCGCCAGCAGCCAAGATGGGGGGTATGGCTACACCTTC
CASSQDGGYGYTF
>TRBJ1-6|-|TRBV7-3|-
TGTGCCAGCAGCCCGCGGTTAGGGGCCCAAAGCTCCTATAATTCACCCCTCCACTTT
CASSPRLGAQSSYNSPLHF
>TRBJ2-7|-|TRBV18|TRBD1
TGTGCCAGCTCACCACTAGACAGGGGGCCTGAGCAGTACTTC
CASSPLDRGPEQYF
>TRBJ1-1|-|TRBV7-2|-
TGTGCCAGCAGCCCTGATTGGGGGGGCGCCGAAGCTTTCTTT
CASSPDWGGAEAFF
>TRBJ1-2|-|TRBV5-1|-
TGCGCCAGCAGCTTGGAGGGGCAGGGAATGTTTGGCTACACCTTC
CASSLEGQGMFGYTF
>TRBJ1-2|few|TRBV6-5|-
TGTGCCAGTCGCCAGGGGCTGGTAGGTGGCTACACCTTC
CASRQGLVGGYTF
>TRBJ1-2|few|TRBV7-2|TRBD1
TGTGCCAGCAGCTTAGAGGGGACAGGGGTGGGCTACACCTTC
CASSLEGTGVGYTF
>TRBJ1-5|few|TRBV3-1/TRBV3-2|TRBD1
TGTGCCAGCAGCCCGGGACAGGGCGTGGATCAGCCCCAGCATTTT
CASSPGQGVDQPQHF
>TRBJ1-2|-|TRBV29-1|TRBD1
TGCAGCGGGGGACAGGGGAATGGCTACACCTTC
CSGGQGNGYTF
>TRBJ2-3|-|TRBV7-2|TRBD2
TGTGCCAGCAGGGGTAGCGGGGGGGTTTATACGCAGTATTTT
CASRGSGGVYTQYF
>TRBJ1-4|few|TRBV19|-
TGTGCCAGTAGATATTCGACAGGACGGAATGAAAAACTGTTTTTT
CASRYSTGRNEKLFF
>TRBJ1-3|-|TRBV14|TRBD1
TGTGCCAGCAGCCCATGGGGGACAGGGGGTATGAGAAACACCATATATTTT
CASSPWGTGGMRNTIYF
>TRBJ1-1|-|TRBV27|-
TGTGCCAGCAGTCCCCATCGGGGGGCGGTCGGCACTGAAGCTTTCTTT
CASSPHRGAVGTEAFF
>TRBJ1-1|once|TRBV30|-
TGTGCCTGGAGTGTTGGTCGGCGAGGTCTGATGAACACTGAAGCTTTCTTT
CAWSVGRRGLMNTEAFF
>TRBJ2-6|once|TRBV7-3|TRBD2
TGTGCCAGCAGCACGGGACTAGCGGGGGCCGGGGCCAACGTCCTGACTTTC
CASSTGLAGAGANVLTF
>TRBJ1-1|-|TRBV5-1|-
TGCGCCAGCAGCTTGCGGCAGGGGAACACTGAAGCTTTCTTT
CASSLRQGNTEAFF
>TRBJ2-7|-|TRBV2|TRBD2
TGTGCCAGCAGCAGACTAGCGGGGGCCTACGAGCAGTACTTC
CASSRLAGAYEQYF
>TRBJ1-6|-|TRBV6-5|TRBD1
TGTGCCAGCAGGACCGCCCGACAGGGATTATCCCTCCACTTT
CASRTARQGLSLHF
>TRBJ2-3|few|TRBV9|TRBD1
TGTGCCAGCAGCGTCCAAGGGGGCCGGGCAGATACGCAGTATTTT
CASSVQGGRADTQYF
>TRBJ1-4|-|TRBV5-6|TRBD1
TGTGCCAGCAGCTCCACAGGGGGCTGGGGTGAAAAACTGTTTTTT
CASSSTGGWGEKLFF
>TRBJ2-5|-|TRBV27|TRBD2
TGTGCCAGCAGTCCCAAGACTAGCGGGAGACAAGAGACCCAGTACTTC
CASSPKTSGRQETQYF
>TRBJ1-6|-|TRBV27|-
TGTGCCAGCAGCTGGAAGGCGGGGATTGGATCACCCCTCCACTTT
CASSWKAGIGSPLHF
>TRBJ1-1|-|TRBV5-5|-
TGTGCCAGCAGCTTGGACCCAGGGCTGAACACTGAAGCTTTCTTT
CASSLDPGLNTEAFF
>TRBJ1-5|-|TRBV19|TRBD1
TGTGCCAGTATGGGCCGGGACAGGGGTCGTGGTCAGCCCCAGCATTTT
CASMGRDRGRGQPQHF
>TRBJ1-6|-|TRBV15|-
TGTGCCACCAGCAGAGATATTTCACCCCTCCACTTT
CATSRDISPLHF
>TRBJ2-2|-|TRBV5-1|TRBD1
TGCGCCACCGGATTACAGGGGGCGAACACCGGGGAGCTGTTTTTT
CATGLQGANTGELFF
>TRBJ2-1|-|TRBV6-2/TRBV6-3|TRBD2
TGTGCCAGCAGTTCATTAGCGGGAGGGAGGCACAATGAGCAGTTCTTC
CASSSLAGGRHNEQFF
>TRBJ1-5|once|TRBV29-1|-
TGCAGCGTTGCCAGGTCTTTGGGTCAGCCCCAGCATTTT
CSVARSLGQPQHF